The clone carrying this T cell receptor beta chain turned up a few times. Original methodology: How many nucleated cells were present was estimated from reference gene primer amplification. Generated by immunoSEQ multiplex PCR, the TCRdb table keeps only in-frame clones and is missing some. V, J and clone size were drawn from that table, and D and trimming were deduced from the DNA. The table lists approximately 250,000 clones, 80% to 85% of them singletons. This specimen comes from a study of blood T cell repertoires in COVID-19. About the study: The United States, Italy and Spain provided the acute and convalescent COVID-19 samples. From T cells, B-cell-depleted T cells, or PBMCs came the material, which was cDNA or gDNA.

The CDR3 is made up of 14 amino acids. The V end was cut by 2 bases, the J end by 4 bases, with 12 bases between. Germline loops: CDR1 MNHNS, CDR2 SASEGT. This chain connects TRBV6-1 to TRBJ2-7, with D perhaps matching TRBD1 (5 bases). Sequenced: peripheral blood. The origin of this receptor is a woman aged 35 to 49 who had recovered from COVID-19. CDR3 DNA: TGTGCCAGCAGTGAATCAGGGAACAGGTACGAGCAGTACTTC. Its translation: CASSESGNRYEQYF.